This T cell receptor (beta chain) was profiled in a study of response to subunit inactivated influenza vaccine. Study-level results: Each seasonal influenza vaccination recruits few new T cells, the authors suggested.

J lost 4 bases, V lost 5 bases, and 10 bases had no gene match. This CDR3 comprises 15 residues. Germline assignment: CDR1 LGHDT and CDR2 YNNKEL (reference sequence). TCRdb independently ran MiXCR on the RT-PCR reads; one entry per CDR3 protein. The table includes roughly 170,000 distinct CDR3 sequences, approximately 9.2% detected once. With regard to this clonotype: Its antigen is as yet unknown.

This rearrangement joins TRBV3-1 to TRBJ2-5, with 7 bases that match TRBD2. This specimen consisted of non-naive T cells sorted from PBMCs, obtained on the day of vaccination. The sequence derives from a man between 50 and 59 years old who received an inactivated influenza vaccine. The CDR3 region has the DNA TGTGCCAGCAGCGGGGGGGAGGCAAGGGGAGAGACCCAGTACTTC. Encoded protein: CASSGGEARGETQYF.